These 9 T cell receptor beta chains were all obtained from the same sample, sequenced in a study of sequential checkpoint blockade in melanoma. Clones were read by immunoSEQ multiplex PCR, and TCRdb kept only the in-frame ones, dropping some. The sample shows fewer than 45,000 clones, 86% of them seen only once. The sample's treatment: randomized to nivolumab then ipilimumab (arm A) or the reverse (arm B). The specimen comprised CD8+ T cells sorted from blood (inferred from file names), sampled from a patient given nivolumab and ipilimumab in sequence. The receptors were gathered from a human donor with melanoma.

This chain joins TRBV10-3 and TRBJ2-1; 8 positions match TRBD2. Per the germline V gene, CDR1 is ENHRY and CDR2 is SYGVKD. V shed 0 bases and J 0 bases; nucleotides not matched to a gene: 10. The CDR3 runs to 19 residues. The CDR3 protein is CAISESGLAGASSYNEQFF. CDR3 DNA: TGTGCCATCAGTGAGTCAGGGCTAGCGGGCGCAAGCTCCTACAATGAGCAGTTCTTC.

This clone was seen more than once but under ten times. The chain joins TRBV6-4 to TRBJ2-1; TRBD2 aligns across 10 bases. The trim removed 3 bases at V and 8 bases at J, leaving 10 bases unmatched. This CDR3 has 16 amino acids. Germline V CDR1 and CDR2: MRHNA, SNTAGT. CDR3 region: CASSEDGTSVRDEQFF. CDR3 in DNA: TGTGCCAGCAGTGAGGACGGGACTAGCGTACGCGATGAGCAGTTCTTC.

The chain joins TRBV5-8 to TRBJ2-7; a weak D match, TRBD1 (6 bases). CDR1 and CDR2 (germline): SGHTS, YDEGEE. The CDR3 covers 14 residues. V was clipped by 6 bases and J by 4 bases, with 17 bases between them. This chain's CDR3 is CASTRGLAAYEQYF. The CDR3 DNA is TGTGCCAGCACCAGGGGTCTCGCGGCATACGAGCAGTACTTC.

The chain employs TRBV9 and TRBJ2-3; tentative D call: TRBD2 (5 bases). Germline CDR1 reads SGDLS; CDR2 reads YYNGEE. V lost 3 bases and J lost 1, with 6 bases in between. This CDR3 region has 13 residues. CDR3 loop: CASSAGGTDTQYF. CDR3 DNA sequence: TGTGCCAGCAGCGCCGGGGGCACAGATACGCAGTATTTT. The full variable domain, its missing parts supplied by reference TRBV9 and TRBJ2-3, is DSGVTQTPKHLITATGQRVTLRCSPRSGDLSVYWYQQSLDQGLQFLIQYYNGEERAKGNILERFSAQQFPDLHSELNLSSLELGDSALYFCASSAGGTDTQYFGPGTRLTVL.

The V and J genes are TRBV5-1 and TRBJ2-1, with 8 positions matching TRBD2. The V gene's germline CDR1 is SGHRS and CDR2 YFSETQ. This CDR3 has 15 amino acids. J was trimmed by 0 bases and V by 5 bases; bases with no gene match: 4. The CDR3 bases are TGCGCCAGCAGGTCGGGAGGGAGCTCCTACAATGAGCAGTTCTTC. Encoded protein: CASRSGGSSYNEQFF.

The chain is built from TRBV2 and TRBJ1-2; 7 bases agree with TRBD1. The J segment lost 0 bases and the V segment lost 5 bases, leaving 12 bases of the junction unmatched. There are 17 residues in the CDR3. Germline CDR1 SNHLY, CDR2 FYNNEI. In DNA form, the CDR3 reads TGTGCCAGCAGTTTACAGGGGACGCTCCTCGCTAACTATGGCTACACCTTC. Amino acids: CASSLQGTLLANYGYTF. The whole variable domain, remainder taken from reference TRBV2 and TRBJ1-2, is EPEVTQTPSHQVTQMGQEVILRCVPISNHLYFYWYRQILGQKVEFLVSFYNNEISEKSEIFDDQFSVERPDGSNFTLKIRSTKLEDSAMYFCASSLQGTLLANYGYTFGSGTRLTVV.

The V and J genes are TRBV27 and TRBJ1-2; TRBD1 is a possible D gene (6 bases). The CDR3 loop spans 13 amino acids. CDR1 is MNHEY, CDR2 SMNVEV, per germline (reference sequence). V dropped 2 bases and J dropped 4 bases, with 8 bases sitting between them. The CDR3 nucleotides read TGTGCCAGCAGTTTAGTAGGGGGCTATGGCTACACCTTC. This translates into CASSLVGGYGYTF.

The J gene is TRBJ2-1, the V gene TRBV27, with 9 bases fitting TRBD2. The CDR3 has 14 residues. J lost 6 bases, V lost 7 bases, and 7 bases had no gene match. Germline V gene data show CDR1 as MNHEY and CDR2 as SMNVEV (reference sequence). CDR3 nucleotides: TGTGCCAGCACCCTGGGGACTAGCTCCAATGAGCAGTTCTTC. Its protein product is CASTLGTSSNEQFF.

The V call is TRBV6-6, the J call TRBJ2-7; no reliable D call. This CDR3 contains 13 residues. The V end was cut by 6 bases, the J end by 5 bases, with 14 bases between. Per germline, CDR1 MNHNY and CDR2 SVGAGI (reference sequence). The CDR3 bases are TGTGCCAGCAGGGCCTCTGTGGGCCACGAGCAGTACGTC. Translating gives CASRASVGHEQYV.